This T cell receptor beta chain was sequenced for a study of post-analysis software for immune sequencing data (dated by TCRdb to about 2015). With regard to the full study: The recorded disease courses included relapsing-remitting, secondary progressive and progressive-relapsing multiple sclerosis, and some patients had no subtype annotation. The multiple sclerosis patient repertoires were compared with about a dozen previously published healthy control repertoires from donors aged about 6 to 28 years. A subset of samples was prepared in parallel using single-end sample barcoding, then pooled and co-amplified after Illumina adapter ligation.

The library was made by PCR. The reads were generated on an Illumina HiSeq 2500. To reduce PCR and sequencing biases, unique molecular identifiers were built into the TCR beta cDNA libraries. Every 1 to 10 million input T cells yielded 500,000 or so cDNA molecules, meaning each molecule approximated one T cell. The patient libraries were prepared and sequenced with the same protocol used for the earlier healthy control dataset. Within a given batch, samples were prepared together, multiplexed and sequenced on the same HiSeq lane. Concerning the study's data processing: Raw barcoded reads were processed with MIGEC, discarding single-read molecular identifier groups before consensus assembly and CDR3 extraction. Clonotype tables were post-analysed with VDJtools, normalizing diversity by down-sampling all datasets to the smallest sample size. To correct batch-related cross-sample contamination, repertoire overlap clustering matched CDR3 amino acid sequences but not nucleotide sequences. TCRdb took the public reads, trimmed them with fastp at Q25, ran MiXCR for clone calling and kept in-frame beta chains. Rows with one shared CDR3 protein collapse into an entry with the most common genes and DNA. These V and J calls derive from TCRdb rather than the authors' analysis. The sample yields hundreds of thousands of distinct CDR3 sequences; under 55% were counted once. 9% to 14% of the sample comes from the top ten.

The research as a whole found: Patients showed significantly higher frequencies than controls for several TRBV segments, among them TRBV5-6, TRBV5-1 and TRBV20-1. Normalized Chao1 diversity was significantly lower in multiple sclerosis patients than controls, suggesting substantial peripheral T-cell clonal expansion. When samples were clustered directly using the F measure, samples prepared in the same batch co-clustered strongly, which prompted a batch-effect correction. The control group was slightly older than the multiple sclerosis patient group.

As to this clonotype: Which antigen it targets is not known. One base away there is no much larger clone; base qualities are not given.

Reading from cysteine to phenylalanine, the CDR3 counts 14 amino acids. The DNA shown is the 42-base CDR3, in frame from base 1. CDR1 and CDR2 are drawn from the germline V gene: MDHEN, SYDVKM. The V and J ends are trimmed by 5 bases and 6 bases, leaving 14 bases between them. To demonstrate the VDJtools post-analysis software, the study profiled TCR beta repertoires from the peripheral blood of about a dozen young patients with multiple sclerosis. The patients with multiple sclerosis were children and adolescents between 6 and 15 years of age. The receptor chain draws on TRBV28 and TRBJ1-5; the D gene is unclear. The sequence came from a girl between 10 and 17 years old with multiple sclerosis. Material: blood. CDR3 sequence: CASSTTRESQPQHF. The sequenced DNA: TGTGCCAGCAGTACGACAAGGGAGAGTCAGCCCCAGCATTTT.